The 29 T cell receptor beta chains given below trace back to one sample, sequenced in a study of blood T cell repertoires in COVID-19. Data came from immunoSEQ multiplex PCR; TCRdb stores just in-frame clones and leaves some out. Found here are approximately 290,000 clones, 85% to 90% of them singletons; the top ten hold over 8.5%. Sequencing was carried out using peripheral blood. Receptors were obtained from a woman aged 25 to 39 with COVID-19, enrolled during active disease.

V is TRBV27 and J is TRBJ1-5; 7 bases are a match to TRBD1. V was pared by 0 bases and J by 7 bases, with 9 bases of the junction left unmatched. The CDR3 length is 16 residues. Germline V gene data show CDR1 as MNHEY and CDR2 as SMNVEV (reference sequence). CDR3 sequence reads: CASSLSKGGAGQPQHF. The CDR3 DNA reads as TGTGCCAGCAGTTTATCGAAAGGGGGCGCAGGGCAGCCCCAGCATTTT.

This clone showed up just once. The V and J genes are TRBV18 and TRBJ2-7, with 7 bases fitting TRBD2. The ends lost 0 bases at V and 2 bases at J; junction bases unmatched: 7. Germline V gene sequence: CDR1 KGHSH, CDR2 LQKENI. CDR3 length: 16 amino acids. CDR3 amino acids: CASSPPGYAGAYEQYF. CDR3 nucleotide sequence: TGTGCCAGCTCACCACCCGGCTATGCGGGGGCCTACGAGCAGTACTTC.

The genes are TRBV13 and TRBJ2-5; D gene ambiguous. CDR3 length equals 13 residues. Germline V gives CDR1 PRHDT, CDR2 FYEKMQ (reference sequence). Trimming took 3 bases from V and 3 from J, leaving 8 bases between them. The CDR3 nucleotides read TGTGCCAGCAGCTTGGCGCAGGAAGAGACCCAGTACTTC. This translates into CASSLAQEETQYF.

The V gene is TRBV5-1, the J gene TRBJ2-1; possibly TRBD1 for D (5 bases). The germline gives CDR1 SGHRS, CDR2 YFSETQ. V was cut by 0 bases and J by 7 bases, with 8 bases left in between. The CDR3 extends over 13 amino acids. The CDR3 here is CASSLGRVNEQFF. The CDR3 region has the DNA TGCGCCAGCAGCTTGGGCAGGGTGAATGAGCAGTTCTTC.

This CDR3 reads CASSPGTRLYNEQFF. DNA of the CDR3: TGTGCCAGCAGTCCCGGGACACGGCTATACAATGAGCAGTTCTTC. The J gene is TRBJ2-1, the V gene TRBV5-6; TRBD1 is a possible D gene (6 bases). The CDR3 length is 15 residues. Germline CDR1 is SGHDT and CDR2 is YYEEEE. V shed 5 bases and J shed 4 bases, with 16 bases lying between them.

The chain recombines TRBV10-1 with TRBJ2-6, with TRBD1 matching 7 bases. The ends lost 5 bases at V and 4 bases at J; junction bases unmatched: 5. The germline V gene has CDR1 WNHNN and CDR2 SYGVQD (reference sequence). This CDR3 comprises 15 residues. The CDR3, as DNA: TGCGCCAGCAGTTCTACAGGGGACGGGGCCAACGTCCTGACTTTC. Encoded protein: CASSSTGDGANVLTF.

This rearrangement joins TRBV10-1 to TRBJ1-2; TRBD1 agrees at 11 bases. This CDR3 spans 15 amino acids. V trimming: 6 bases; J trimming: 2 bases; junction bases outside the gene matches: 5. Germline V gene data show CDR1 as WNHNN and CDR2 as SYGVQD (reference sequence). The CDR3 here is CASRPGQGANYGYTF. The CDR3 DNA is TGCGCCAGCAGGCCCGGACAGGGGGCAAACTATGGCTACACCTTC.

The V and J genes are TRBV28 and TRBJ2-5; possibly TRBD1 for D (6 bases). From germline, CDR1 is MDHEN and CDR2 SYDVKM. The CDR3 loop spans 16 amino acids. The V end lost 5 bases, the J end lost 5 bases, and 21 bases lay between the germline ends. The CDR3 is CASSVQGHLEVETQYF. The CDR3 bases are TGTGCCAGCAGTGTACAGGGACACCTAGAAGTTGAGACCCAGTACTTC.

The rearrangement joins TRBV5-5 to TRBJ1-2; weak D call: TRBD1 (6 bases). This CDR3 is built from 14 residues. V lost 4 bases and J 0 bases, leaving 10 bases between the germline ends. Germline loops: CDR1 SGHKS, CDR2 YYEKEE (reference sequence). The CDR3 reads CASSHRVTNYGYTF. CDR3 DNA: TGTGCCAGCAGCCACAGGGTAACTAACTATGGCTACACCTTC.

This chain links TRBV7-9 with TRBJ1-3; 7 bases align to TRBD1. Germline loops: CDR1 SEHNR, CDR2 FQNEAQ (reference sequence). With V trimmed by 5 bases and J by 0 bases, 10 bases remained unmatched. This CDR3 is built from 17 residues. As DNA, the CDR3 is TGTGCCAGCAGCCCCACCCGTGGGGACAGCTCTGGAAACACCATATATTTT. Its protein product is CASSPTRGDSSGNTIYF.

This chain links TRBV13 with TRBJ1-3; no definite D call. Germline CDR1 is PRHDT and CDR2 is FYEKMQ (reference sequence). V shed 5 bases and J shed 2 bases, with 13 bases lying between them. The CDR3 spans 15 residues. The CDR3 DNA sequence: TGTGCCAGCAGCCCACCTTGGGAGGCTGGAAACACCATATATTTT. Encoded protein: CASSPPWEAGNTIYF.

The gene calls are TRBV6-6 and TRBJ2-2; the match to TRBD2 covers 7 bases. The CDR3 runs 16 residues. V shed 7 bases, J shed 0 bases, and the junction held 8 bases outside the gene matches. CDR1 is MNHNY, CDR2 SVGAGI, per germline (reference sequence). CDR3 nucleotides: TGTGCCAGCAACCGGGGAGGGAGTCCGAACACCGGGGAGCTGTTTTTT. It encodes CASNRGGSPNTGELFF.

Written as DNA, the CDR3 is TGCGCCAGCAGCCTCTCCGGGGATTATGGCTACACCTTC. Its protein product is CASSLSGDYGYTF. This chain links TRBV4-1 with TRBJ1-2, with D uncertain. CDR3 length: 13 amino acids. The germline gives CDR1 MGHRA, CDR2 YSYEKL. Trimming took 4 bases from V and 5 from J, leaving 11 bases between them.

The rearrangement joins TRBV5-6 to TRBJ1-6; perhaps TRBD1 as D (5 bases). CDR3 length: 13 residues. V was pared by 4 bases and J by 15 bases, with 17 bases between. CDR1 and CDR2 (germline): SGHDT, YYEEEE. CDR3 in DNA: TGTGCCAGCAGCACCAGGACGGGGGACCTCCTCCACTTT. It specifies CASSTRTGDLLHF.

The chain joins TRBV1 to TRBJ2-3; the D segment call TRBD1 is taken from the table without a DNA check. TRBV1 is reported as a pseudogene. The CDR3 consists of 13 residues. The CDR3 coding sequence is TGCACCAGCAGGGACAGGAACACAGATACGCAGTATTTT. As protein: CTSRDRNTDTQYF.

This rearrangement joins TRBV7-9 to TRBJ1-2; a possible D gene is TRBD1 (5 bases). In germline, CDR1 is SEHNR, CDR2 FQNEAQ (reference sequence). This CDR3 contains 13 residues. Trimming pared 5 bases from V and 5 bases from J, leaving 12 bases between. CDR3 nucleotides: TGTGCCAGCAGCATGGGGGGAGATTATGGCTACACCTTC. Amino acid sequence: CASSMGGDYGYTF. Based on the CDR3 plus reference TRBV7-9 and TRBJ1-2, the full variable domain is DTGVSQNPRHKITKRGQNVTFRCDPISEHNRLYWYRQTLGQGPEFLTYFQNEAQLEKSRLLSDRFSAERPKGSFSTLEIQRTEQGDSAMYLCASSMGGDYGYTFGSGTRLTVV.

The J gene is TRBJ2-3, the V gene TRBV5-6; D gene uncertain. Germline-derived CDR1 and CDR2 are SGHDT and YYEEEE. The V and J ends lost 4 bases and 2 bases respectively, with 11 bases between them. The CDR3 is made up of 14 amino acids. CDR3 coding DNA: TGTGCCAGCAGCCCCCCTTCCTCCACAGATACGCAGTATTTT. Translating it yields CASSPPSSTDTQYF.

This clone was counted a single time. The V gene is TRBV5-4, the J gene TRBJ1-1, with 8 bases lining up with TRBD1. The length of the CDR3 is 14 residues. After removal of 4 bases from V and 3 bases from J, the junction contained 5 bases not matched to a gene. The germline CDR1 and CDR2 sequences are SGHNT and YYREEE (reference sequence). The CDR3 loop reads CASSGGQGYTEAFF. DNA for the CDR3: TGTGCCAGCAGCGGCGGACAGGGTTACACTGAAGCTTTCTTT.

The chain recombines TRBV5-1 with TRBJ1-4, with 7 bases that match TRBD1. The ends lost 5 bases at V and 3 bases at J; junction bases unmatched: 1. Germline lookup yields CDR1 SGHRS and CDR2 YFSETQ. This CDR3 region has 13 residues. CDR3 bases: TGCGCCAGCAGGAGGGGGCCTAATGAAAAACTGTTTTTT. This encodes CASRRGPNEKLFF. Supplemented by reference TRBV5-1 and TRBJ1-4, the full variable domain reads KAGVTQTPRYLIKTRGQQVTLSCSPISGHRSVSWYQQTPGQGLQFLFEYFSETQRNKGNFPGRFSGRQFSNSRSEMNVSTLELGDSALYLCASRRGPNEKLFFGSGTQLSVL.

V is TRBV11-2 and J is TRBJ2-7; D possibly corresponds to TRBD1 (6 bases). Germline V gene sequence: CDR1 SGHAT, CDR2 FQNNGV. The CDR3 runs 13 residues. Trimming removed 5 bases from V and 1 base from J, with 9 bases in between. CDR3 in amino acids: CASSPGQSYEQYF. Here the CDR3 DNA reads TGTGCCAGCAGCCCAGGACAGTCCTACGAGCAGTACTTC.

This clone showed up just a few times. The chain has TRBV5-4 and TRBJ2-7, with 13 bases fitting TRBD2. Germline V gives CDR1 SGHNT, CDR2 YYREEE (reference sequence). This CDR3 has 14 amino acids. With V trimmed by 4 bases and J by 2 bases, 0 bases remained unmatched. The CDR3 bases are TGTGCCAGCAGCGGGACTAGCGGGGCCTACGAGCAGTACTTC. It translates to CASSGTSGAYEQYF.

This clone was seen a handful of times. The V call is TRBV5-5, the J call TRBJ1-3; no firm D call. The CDR3 runs to 14 residues. V shed 2 bases and J shed 0 bases, with 6 bases lying between them. Looked up from germline, CDR1 is SGHKS and CDR2 is YYEKEE (reference sequence). The CDR3 DNA reads as TGTGCCAGCAGCTTCTCAGGCTCTGGAAACACCATATATTTT. It yields the protein CASSFSGSGNTIYF.

The V and J genes are TRBV24-1 and TRBJ2-2, with 7 positions matching TRBD1. V lost 3 bases, J lost 2 bases, and 2 bases stayed unmatched. The CDR3 spans 15 residues. Germline V gene lookup returns CDR1 KGHDR and CDR2 SFDVKD. The CDR3 is CATSDRDSNTGELFF. The CDR3 DNA is TGTGCCACCAGTGATAGGGACAGCAACACCGGGGAGCTGTTTTTT.

This chain joins TRBV4-1 and TRBJ1-1; weak D call: TRBD1 (6 bases). Germline lookup yields CDR1 MGHRA and CDR2 YSYEKL. The germline V and J ends were trimmed by 1 base and 1 base, with 10 bases remaining between them. CDR3 length equals 15 residues. The CDR3 DNA reads TGCGCCAGCAGCCAAGGGGGGCAGCCGAACACTGAAGCTTTCTTT. This encodes CASSQGGQPNTEAFF.

This chain links TRBV3-1 (or the pseudogene TRBV3-2) with TRBJ2-3; 10 bases align to TRBD2. The CDR3 is 16 amino acids. The junction had 5 bases not matched to a gene; V was cut back by 3 bases and J by 2 bases. Per germline, CDR1 LGHDT and CDR2 YNNKEL (reference sequence). In nucleotides, the CDR3 is TGTGCCAGCAGCCACCTCAGCGGGGGGGCCACAGATACGCAGTATTTT. The encoded protein is CASSHLSGGATDTQYF.

The chain employs TRBV5-1 and TRBJ1-1, with a tentative D call TRBD1 (6 bases). This CDR3 comprises 12 residues. Trimming shortened V by 0 bases and J by 8 bases, and 8 bases separated the two germline ends. CDR1 SGHRS and CDR2 YFSETQ come from the germline V gene. DNA for the CDR3: TGCGCCAGCAGCTTGGTTGGGACAGAAGCTTTCTTT. This translates into CASSLVGTEAFF.

The V call is TRBV6-5, the J call TRBJ1-1; 9 positions agree with TRBD1. This CDR3 is built from 15 residues. The trim removed 6 bases at V and 5 bases at J, leaving 10 bases unmatched. Germline CDR1 reads MNHEY; CDR2 reads SVGAGI. CDR3 protein: CASRSATGGRTEAFF. The CDR3 DNA is TGTGCCAGCAGATCCGCCACAGGGGGCCGAACTGAAGCTTTCTTT.

The CDR3 region has the DNA TGTGCCAGCAGCTTAGGTGGGGCGCGGCACGAGCAGTACTTC. Its translation: CASSLGGARHEQYF. This chain uses TRBV7-9 with TRBJ2-7; TRBD1 might be the D (5 bases). Germline V CDR1 and CDR2: SEHNR, FQNEAQ (reference sequence). There are 14 residues in the CDR3. V was cut by 1 base and J by 5 bases, with 12 bases left in between.

The rearrangement joins TRBV19 to TRBJ1-2, with 9 nucleotides matching TRBD1. The germline V gene encodes CDR1 LNHDA and CDR2 SQIVND (reference sequence). This CDR3 contains 16 residues. The J segment lost 4 bases and the V segment lost 8 bases, leaving 14 bases of the junction unmatched. CDR3 sequence reads: CASGLWGQGGRYGYTF. The CDR3 coding sequence is TGTGCCAGTGGACTATGGGGACAGGGAGGGCGCTATGGCTACACCTTC.